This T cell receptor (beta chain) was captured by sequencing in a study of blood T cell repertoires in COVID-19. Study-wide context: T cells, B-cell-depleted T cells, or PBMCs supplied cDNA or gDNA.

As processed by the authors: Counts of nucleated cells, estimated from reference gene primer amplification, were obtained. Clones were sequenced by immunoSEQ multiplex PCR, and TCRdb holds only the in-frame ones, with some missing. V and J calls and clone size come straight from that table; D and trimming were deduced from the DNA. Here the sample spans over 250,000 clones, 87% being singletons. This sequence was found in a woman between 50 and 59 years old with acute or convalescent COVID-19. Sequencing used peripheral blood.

In DNA form, the CDR3 reads TGTGCCAGCAAACGGGGAATCACCCCGATTACGAACACTGAAGCTTTCTTT. Translated: CASKRGITPITNTEAFF. The chain recombines TRBV28 with TRBJ1-1, with D uncertain. The germline V gene encodes CDR1 MDHEN and CDR2 SYDVKM. V lost 7 bases and J lost 1, with 22 bases in between. The CDR3 covers 17 residues.